The clone carrying this T cell receptor beta chain was detected ten times or more. Its antigen remains unknown. The data stem from a study of human T cells and chemical hapten exposure. Points from the study as a whole: While controls formed fewer of them, expanded TCRs formed significantly more large CDR3 similarity clusters. With alopecia, donors may have immune responses unlike healthy people's.

Time point noted: patch test 2, 6 weeks after DPC sensitization. Treatment described: therapeutic diphenylcyclopropenone sensitization with weekly scalp DPC. Unique molecular identifiers were attached to individual cDNA molecules during library preparation. TCRdb recomputed calls from the RACE reads with MiXCR, one row per CDR3 protein. Among fewer than 85,000 distinct CDR3 sequences listed, 10% were seen once. The sample here was whole blood, taken in connection with sensitization to the hapten diphenylcyclopropenone (DPC). The sequence was obtained from a woman aged 25-40 years with alopecia areata. Some clones in this sample may be carry-over from other donors' samples.

CDR3 loop: CATSRDWPGRTDTQYF. The CDR3 bases are TGTGCCACCAGCAGAGATTGGCCGGGACGGACAGATACGCAGTATTTT. The J gene is TRBJ2-3, the V gene TRBV15; D could derive from TRBD1 or TRBD2 (5 bases each). V lost 0 bases and J 3 bases, leaving 13 bases between the germline ends. The CDR3 extends over 16 amino acids. Germline values: CDR1 LNHNV, CDR2 YYDKDF (reference sequence).